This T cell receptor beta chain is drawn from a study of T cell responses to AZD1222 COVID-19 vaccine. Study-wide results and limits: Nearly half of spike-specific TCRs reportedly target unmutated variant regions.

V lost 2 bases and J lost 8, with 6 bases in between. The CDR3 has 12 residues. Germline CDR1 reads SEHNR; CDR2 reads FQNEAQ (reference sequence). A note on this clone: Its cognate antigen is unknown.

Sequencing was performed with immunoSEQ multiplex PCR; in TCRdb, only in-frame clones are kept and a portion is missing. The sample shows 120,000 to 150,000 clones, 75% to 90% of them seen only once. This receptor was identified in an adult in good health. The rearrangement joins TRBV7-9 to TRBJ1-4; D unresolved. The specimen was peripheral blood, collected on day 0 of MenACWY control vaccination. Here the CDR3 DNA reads TGTGCCAGCAGCTTATCCGGGGAAAAACTGTTTTTT. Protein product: CASSLSGEKLFF.